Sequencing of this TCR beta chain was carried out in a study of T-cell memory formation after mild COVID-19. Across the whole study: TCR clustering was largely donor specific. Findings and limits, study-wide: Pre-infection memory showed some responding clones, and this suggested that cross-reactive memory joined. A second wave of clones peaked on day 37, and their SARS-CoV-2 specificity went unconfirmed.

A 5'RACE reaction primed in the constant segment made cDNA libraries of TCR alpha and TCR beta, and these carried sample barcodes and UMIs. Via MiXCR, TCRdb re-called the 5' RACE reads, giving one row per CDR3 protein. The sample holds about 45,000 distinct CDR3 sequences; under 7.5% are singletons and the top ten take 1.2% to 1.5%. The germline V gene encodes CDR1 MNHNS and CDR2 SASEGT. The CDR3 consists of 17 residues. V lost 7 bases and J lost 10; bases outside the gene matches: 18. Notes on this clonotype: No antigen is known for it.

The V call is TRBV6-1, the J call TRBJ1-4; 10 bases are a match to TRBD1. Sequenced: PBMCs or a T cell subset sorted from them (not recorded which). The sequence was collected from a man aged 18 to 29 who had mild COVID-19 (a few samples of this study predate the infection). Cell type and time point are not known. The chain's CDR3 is CASKFGTGVESRGKLFF. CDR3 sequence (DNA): TGTGCCAGCAAGTTCGGGACAGGGGTTGAGAGCCGTGGAAAACTGTTTTTT.